The 29 T cell receptor beta chains below were found in one sample sequenced in a study of shared clonotypes between healthy human individuals. Method: immunoSEQ multiplex PCR; TCRdb's copy keeps in-frame clones and lacks some. The table records around 2.5 million clones, roughly 93% of them present only once. The sample comprised naive CD4+ T cells from PBMCs. Subset denoted: CD45RA+ positively selected. The receptors come from a man aged 18 to 35 in good health. Some clones in this sample may be carry-over from other donors' samples.

The rearrangement uses TRBV11-3 and TRBJ2-2; 9 bases align to TRBD2. This CDR3 is 16 amino acids long. The V and J ends lost 0 bases and 6 bases, in that order; junction bases with no gene match: 5. Germline V gene data show CDR1 as SGHNT and CDR2 as YENEEA. The CDR3 region is CASSLELAGKAGELFF. The DNA of the CDR3 is TGTGCCAGCAGCTTAGAACTAGCGGGTAAAGCCGGGGAGCTGTTTTTT.

This chain uses TRBV7-2 with TRBJ1-4, with 8 positions matching TRBD1. Germline V gene lookup returns CDR1 SGHTA and CDR2 FQGNSA. The V and J ends lost 5 bases and 5 bases, in that order; junction bases with no gene match: 4. CDR3 length: 14 amino acids. CDR3 in DNA: TGTGCCAGCAGCCGGGACAGGCCGAATGAAAAACTGTTTTTT. It specifies CASSRDRPNEKLFF.

The genes are TRBV5-4 and TRBJ2-5; D perhaps matches TRBD2 (5 bases). Germline V gene lookup returns CDR1 SGHNT and CDR2 YYREEE (reference sequence). V lost 5 bases to trimming and J lost 4 bases, with 21 bases between them. The CDR3 totals 16 residues. CDR3 sequence (DNA): TGTGCCAGCAGGTCGGACGCCTTATTGGCGGGAGAGACCCAGTACTTC. This gives the protein CASRSDALLAGETQYF.

This sequence joins TRBV30 and TRBJ2-7, with D possibly being TRBD1 or TRBD2 (6 bases each). The germline V and J ends were trimmed by 5 bases and 4 bases, with 12 bases remaining between them. This CDR3 contains 12 residues. Germline CDR1 and CDR2: GTSNPN and SVGIG (reference sequence). This CDR3 reads CAWAIGGYEQYF. The CDR3 DNA is TGTGCCTGGGCTATAGGGGGGTACGAGCAGTACTTC.

This clone came up once. The chain has TRBV6-5 and TRBJ1-2, with D perhaps TRBD1 (6 bases). The CDR3 sequence is 16 residues long. Germline lookup yields CDR1 MNHEY and CDR2 SVGAGI. Trimming stripped 0 bases from V and 4 bases from J, with 15 bases between. CDR3 sequence (DNA): TGTGCCAGCAGTTACTCGAGGGGGGCCGGTAGCTATGGCTACACCTTC. As protein: CASSYSRGAGSYGYTF.

As concerns this clone: This same CDR3 is encoded by further DNA sequences in the sample. The V gene is TRBV7-9, the J gene TRBJ1-1; D remains unclear. The CDR3 sequence is 15 residues long. V lost 4 bases, J lost 0 bases, and 12 bases lay in between. Germline lookup yields CDR1 SEHNR and CDR2 FQNEAQ (reference sequence). The CDR3 is CASSSRQGMNTEAFF. In DNA form, the CDR3 reads TGTGCCAGCAGCTCGCGTCAAGGGATGAACACTGAAGCTTTCTTT.

V usage is TRBV9 and J usage is TRBJ1-5, with 10 nucleotides matching TRBD1. From germline, CDR1 is SGDLS and CDR2 YYNGEE. The CDR3 loop spans 14 amino acids. With V trimmed by 3 bases and J by 7 bases, 4 bases remained unmatched. The CDR3 region has the DNA TGTGCCAGCAGCGAGGGGGACAGGGGCCAGCCCCAGCATTTT. It is translated as CASSEGDRGQPQHF. The full variable domain, with the rest looked up from reference TRBV9 and TRBJ1-5, is DSGVTQTPKHLITATGQRVTLRCSPRSGDLSVYWYQQSLDQGLQFLIQYYNGEERAKGNILERFSAQQFPDLHSELNLSSLELGDSALYFCASSEGDRGQPQHFGDGTRLSIL.

This clone is a singleton in its sample. The chain is built from TRBV7-3 and TRBJ2-1, with 13 bases fitting TRBD2. The CDR3 is 15 residues long. Looked up from germline, CDR1 is SGHTA and CDR2 is FQGTGA. J lost 9 bases, V lost 5 bases, and 7 bases had no gene match. The CDR3 DNA is TGTGCCAGCAGCATCGGACTAGCGGGAGCGAGTGAGCAGTTCTTC. Translation: CASSIGLAGASEQFF.

On this clone itself: Other nucleotide sequences from this sample produce the same CDR3. The chain joins TRBV20-1 to TRBJ1-5; D possibly corresponds to TRBD1 (6 bases). Germline V gene lookup returns CDR1 DFQATT and CDR2 SNEGSKA (reference sequence). Trimming removed 5 bases from V and 7 bases from J, with 9 bases in between. This CDR3 has 11 residues. In DNA, the CDR3 is TGCAGTGCTGGGGGCGGGCAGCCCCAGCATTTT. It is translated as CSAGGGQPQHF.

This clone has a single count. This chain links TRBV7-3 with TRBJ2-1, with D possibly TRBD2 on 6 matching bases. The V end was cut by 3 bases, the J end by 1 base, with 19 bases between. This CDR3 contains 18 residues. Per the germline V gene, CDR1 is SGHTA and CDR2 is FQGTGA. The CDR3 here is CASSLSLGGSGSYNEQFF. As DNA, the CDR3 is TGTGCCAGCAGCTTGTCTCTGGGTGGGAGCGGGTCCTACAATGAGCAGTTCTTC.

The J gene is TRBJ2-7, the V gene TRBV28; 11 bases agree with TRBD1. Germline lookup yields CDR1 MDHEN and CDR2 SYDVKM. V was clipped by 3 bases and J by 4 bases; unmatched bases: 11. This CDR3 contains 17 residues. The CDR3 reads CASSFRTGQGASYEQYF. The DNA of the CDR3 is TGTGCCAGCAGTTTTCGTACAGGACAGGGGGCCTCGTACGAGCAGTACTTC.

The chain carries TRBV28 and TRBJ2-1; D is possibly TRBD2 (5 bases). This CDR3 region has 16 residues. Germline V gene data show CDR1 as MDHEN and CDR2 as SYDVKM. Between the trimmed V and J ends, which lost 8 bases and 0 bases, there was a span of 17 bases. The CDR3 here is CASHEWASISYNEQFF. The CDR3 DNA sequence: TGTGCCAGCCACGAATGGGCTAGCATCTCCTACAATGAGCAGTTCTTC.

The chain couples TRBV2 to TRBJ1-1; no reliable D call. There are 13 residues in the CDR3. Deletions cut 7 bases from V and 7 bases from J, with 16 bases between. Germline lookup yields CDR1 SNHLY and CDR2 FYNNEI. Here the CDR3 reads CASNWARAVEAFF. CDR3 nucleotide sequence: TGTGCCAGCAATTGGGCCCGGGCTGTTGAAGCTTTCTTT. Filled out from reference TRBV2 and TRBJ1-1, the complete variable domain reads EPEVTQTPSHQVTQMGQEVILRCVPISNHLYFYWYRQILGQKVEFLVSFYNNEISEKSEIFDDQFSVERPDGSNFTLKIRSTKLEDSAMYFCASNWARAVEAFFGQGTRLTVV.

The chain couples TRBV10-1 to TRBJ2-3; 8 nucleotides align to TRBD1. Per the germline V gene, CDR1 is WNHNN and CDR2 is SYGVQD (reference sequence). Trimming cost V 2 bases and J 4 bases; bases outside gene matches: 5. CDR3 length: 15 residues. CDR3 amino acids: CASSEAGGPADTQYF. Written as DNA, the CDR3 is TGCGCCAGCAGTGAGGCAGGGGGCCCCGCAGATACGCAGTATTTT.

This chain connects TRBV29-1 to TRBJ2-3; possible D gene TRBD2, 6 bases. The V gene's germline CDR1 is SQVTM and CDR2 ANQGSEA. V lost 7 bases, J lost 2 bases, and 13 bases lay in between. This CDR3 spans 13 amino acids. The CDR3 DNA reads TGCAGCGGCCTGGGCGGGAACACAGATACGCAGTATTTT. It yields the protein CSGLGGNTDTQYF.

The chain uses TRBV5-1 and TRBJ2-5; a weak D match, TRBD2 (5 bases). Germline CDR1 reads SGHRS; CDR2 reads YFSETQ. The CDR3 is made up of 14 amino acids. V dropped 3 bases and J dropped 5 bases, with 14 bases sitting between them. The CDR3 protein is CASSSDKPGETQYF. Here the CDR3 DNA reads TGCGCCAGCAGCTCCGACAAGCCGGGGGAGACCCAGTACTTC.

This chain connects TRBV25-1 to TRBJ2-1; D remains unclear. The CDR3 sequence is 15 residues long. Deletions cut 6 bases from V and 4 bases from J, with 16 bases between. CDR1 and CDR2 (germline): MGHDK, SYGVNS. CDR3 loop: CASSVSPYLYNEQFF. For the CDR3, the DNA is TGTGCCAGCAGCGTCTCCCCCTACCTATACAATGAGCAGTTCTTC. The variable domain in full, with the rest retrieved from reference TRBV25-1 and TRBJ2-1, is EADIYQTPRYLVIGTGKKITLECSQTMGHDKMYWYQQDPGMELHLIHYSYGVNSTEKGDLSSESTVSRIRTEHFPLTLESARPSHTSQYLCASSVSPYLYNEQFFGPGTRLTVL.

The rearrangement joins TRBV7-8 to TRBJ1-5; perhaps TRBD1 as D (5 bases). Germline lookup yields CDR1 SGHVS and CDR2 FQNEAQ. The CDR3 extends over 16 amino acids. The ends were cut back, 2 bases at V and 3 bases at J, with 14 bases in the middle. The CDR3 here is CASSLLPPGHNQPQHF. The CDR3 DNA reads as TGTGCCAGCAGCTTACTGCCCCCGGGGCACAATCAGCCCCAGCATTTT.

This chain connects TRBV4-1 to TRBJ2-7, with D maybe TRBD2 (6 bases). V was shortened by 0 bases and J by 0 bases, with 18 bases between the two germline ends. The CDR3 totals 18 residues. From germline, CDR1 is MGHRA and CDR2 YSYEKL. This chain's CDR3 is CASSQDTSGLRVSYEQYF. In DNA form, the CDR3 reads TGCGCCAGCAGCCAAGACACCAGCGGGCTCCGGGTCTCCTACGAGCAGTACTTC.

The chain uses TRBV4-3 and TRBJ1-3; D not resolved. The V end lost 6 bases, the J end lost 0 bases, and 6 bases lay between the germline ends. Per germline, CDR1 LGHNA and CDR2 YSLEER. The CDR3 has 13 amino acids. The CDR3 is CASRSLSGNTIYF. Written as DNA, the CDR3 is TGCGCCAGCAGGTCTCTCTCTGGAAACACCATATATTTT.

The count of this clone is one. The chain uses TRBV29-1 and TRBJ2-2; 8 bases map to TRBD1. V dropped 6 bases and J dropped 7; count of bases not matched to a gene: 10. CDR3 size: 14 residues. Looked up from germline, CDR1 is SQVTM and CDR2 is ANQGSEA. CDR3 DNA: TGCAGCGTCGGGGTATCAGGGGGCATCGGGGAGCTGTTTTTT. Translating gives CSVGVSGGIGELFF.

This clone was seen only once. The chain recombines TRBV9 with TRBJ1-4; D is unresolved. The CDR3 is 13 residues long. The V end lost 3 bases, the J end lost 4 bases, and 7 bases lay between the germline ends. Per the germline V gene, CDR1 is SGDLS and CDR2 is YYNGEE. The chain's CDR3 is CASSAGLNEKLFF. The DNA of the CDR3 is TGTGCCAGCAGCGCCGGCCTTAATGAAAAACTGTTTTTT.

The V and J genes are TRBV9 and TRBJ2-3; 7 nucleotides agree with TRBD2. The CDR3 is made up of 14 amino acids. Looked up from germline, CDR1 is SGDLS and CDR2 is YYNGEE. Trimming at V came to 3 bases and at J to 8 bases, leaving 9 bases not matched to a gene. The DNA for the CDR3 is TGTGCCAGCAGCGACAGAACCGGGACTACTACGCAGTATTTT. It encodes CASSDRTGTTTQYF. Full variable domain (rest looked up from reference TRBV9 and TRBJ2-3): DSGVTQTPKHLITATGQRVTLRCSPRSGDLSVYWYQQSLDQGLQFLIQYYNGEERAKGNILERFSAQQFPDLHSELNLSSLELGDSALYFCASSDRTGTTTQYFGPGTRLTVL.

Concerning this clone itself: This sample also contains other DNA sequences that code for the same CDR3. V gene TRBV6-5 combines with J gene TRBJ2-5, with unresolved D. V lost 3 bases and J lost 5, with 4 bases in between. CDR3 size: 11 residues. Germline values: CDR1 MNHEY, CDR2 SVGAGI. The CDR3: CASSYGETQYF. Here the CDR3 DNA reads TGTGCCAGCAGTTATGGGGAGACCCAGTACTTC.

This clone was recorded only once. The V call is TRBV5-8, the J call TRBJ2-1, with D perhaps TRBD1 (6 bases). The CDR3 runs to 12 residues. V was cut by 1 base and J by 10 bases, with 9 bases left in between. CDR1 SGHTS and CDR2 YDEGEE come from the germline V gene. The CDR3 protein is CASSLRGYEQFF. CDR3 DNA: TGTGCCAGCAGCTTGAGGGGGTACGAGCAGTTCTTC.

The chain couples TRBV28 to TRBJ2-5; no clear D. CDR3 size: 16 residues. Germline V gene lookup returns CDR1 MDHEN and CDR2 SYDVKM. Trimming removed 3 bases at V and 7 bases at J, with 21 bases between. CDR3 in amino acids: CASSLVGDPQAGTQYF. The CDR3 DNA is TGTGCCAGCAGTTTGGTGGGTGACCCCCAAGCAGGGACCCAGTACTTC.

The rearrangement joins TRBV30 to TRBJ1-1; D perhaps matches TRBD1 (5 bases). Trimming took off 0 bases at V and 7 bases at J, with 18 bases between the two ends. The CDR3 runs 15 residues. Germline CDR1 is GTSNPN and CDR2 is SVGIG (reference sequence). In nucleotides, the CDR3 is TGTGCCTGGAGTGTAGTGCGGCAGGGAGGGCGTGAAGCTTTCTTT. Amino acids: CAWSVVRQGGREAFF. Full variable domain (missing parts from reference TRBV30 and TRBJ1-1): SQTIHQWPATLVQPVGSPLSLECTVEGTSNPNLYWYRQAAGRGLQLLFYSVGIGQISSEVPQNLSASRPQDRQFILSSKKLLLSDSGFYLCAWSVVRQGGREAFFGQGTRLTVV.

This clone appeared a few times. The J gene is TRBJ1-3, the V gene TRBV9; D is ambiguous. CDR1 and CDR2 from the germline V gene are SGDLS and YYNGEE. The CDR3 runs 14 residues. With 6 bases removed from V and 0 bases from J, the gap between germline ends came to 10 bases. CDR3 nucleotide sequence: TGTGCCAGCACCCCCCGCAACTCTGGAAACACCATATATTTT. Translating it yields CASTPRNSGNTIYF.

The chain links TRBV11-2 to TRBJ2-2, with 10 bases that match TRBD2. The CDR3 extends over 18 amino acids. CDR1 is SGHAT, CDR2 FQNNGV, per germline. The V gene end was trimmed by 5 bases and the J gene end by 7 bases; junction bases not matched to a gene: 16. CDR3 sequence reads: CASSTRARASGSVGELFF. CDR3 nucleotide sequence: TGTGCCAGCAGCACCAGGGCTCGGGCTAGCGGGAGTGTCGGGGAGCTGTTTTTT.